These 12 T cell receptor beta chains were sequenced from one sample in a study of T cells in Graves' hyperthyroidism and ophthalmopathy (dated by TCRdb to the late 2010s). Library preparation used multiplex PCR. The run used an Illumina HiSeq 2000. The TCR beta CDR3 regions were amplified from RNA transcripts. A first-round RT-PCR of the TCR CDR3 used the HTBI primer set with the Qiagen OneStep RT-PCR kit. TCRdb applied fastp at Q25 and MiXCR to the public reads, then kept only in-frame beta chains. Rows with a matching CDR3 protein are joined into one entry that keeps the most common DNA and genes. For this sample the table gives 500,000 to 700,000 distinct CDR3 sequences, of which 16% were detected only once. 15% to 20% of the sample is in the top ten clones. The sequenced sample was blood. All receptors derive from a woman under 30 with Graves' hyperthyroidism.

This clonotype showed up many times. The chain carries TRBV12-3 or TRBV12-4 and TRBJ2-5; 9 nucleotides match TRBD2. The CDR3 is 15 amino acids. J gave up 4 bases and V 2 bases, and 5 bases lay outside the gene matches. CDR3 residues: CASSLKAGGGETQYF. CDR3 nucleotides: TGTGCCAGCAGTTTAAAAGCGGGGGGTGGAGAGACCCAGTACTTC.

This clonotype was recorded at least ten times. The V call is TRBV3-1, the J call TRBJ2-1, with unresolved D. The CDR3 is 19 residues long. Germline CDR1 LGHDT, CDR2 YNNKEL (reference sequence). V was cut by 0 bases and J by 1 base, with 19 bases left in between. CDR3 amino acids: CASSQDLVSALGSYNEQFF. The CDR3, as DNA: TGTGCCAGCAGCCAAGATTTAGTTTCGGCCCTGGGTTCCTACAATGAGCAGTTCTTC.

The chain combines TRBV6-2 or TRBV6-3 with TRBJ2-3, with no clear D. The V gene lost 4 bases and the J gene lost 4 bases, with 15 bases spanning the gap. This CDR3 region has 15 residues. The germline V gene encodes CDR1 MNHEY and CDR2 SVGEGT. CDR3 nucleotides: TGTGCCAGCAGTTTTGGACCCGAAGGCGCAGATACGCAGTATTTT. Its translation: CASSFGPEGADTQYF.

The rearrangement uses TRBV12-3 or TRBV12-4 and TRBJ1-2, with D perhaps matching TRBD1 (6 bases). Deletions cut 11 bases from V and 0 bases from J, with 13 bases between. The CDR3 consists of 13 residues. Here the CDR3 DNA reads TGTGCCGTGAGACAGGCTCCTAACTATGGCTACACCTTC. It codes for CAVRQAPNYGYTF.

This clonotype has more than one count but fewer than ten. This chain connects TRBV14 to TRBJ1-1; the D is unclear. The V and J ends lost 3 bases and 1 base respectively, with 9 bases between them. From germline, CDR1 is SGHDN and CDR2 FVKESK. The CDR3 sequence is 14 residues long. DNA of the CDR3: TGTGCCAGCAGCCACCGAGCCCGGAACACTGAAGCTTTCTTT. This sequence encodes CASSHRARNTEAFF.

There are many counts of this clonotype. The chain recombines TRBV15 with TRBJ2-7; D is unresolved. CDR1 LNHNV and CDR2 YYDKDF come from the germline V gene (reference sequence). V was cut by 0 bases and J by 4 bases, with 7 bases left in between. The length of the CDR3 is 13 residues. CDR3 nucleotides: TGTGCCACCAGCAGAGATCCGGAGTACGAGCAGTACTTC. It specifies CATSRDPEYEQYF.

This clonotype was counted at least ten times. The chain has TRBV20-1 and TRBJ1-2; 9 bases agree with TRBD1. This CDR3 is 13 amino acids long. With 5 bases clipped from V and 6 bases from J, the junction kept 7 bases outside the gene matches. Germline loops: CDR1 DFQATT, CDR2 SNEGSKA (reference sequence). The CDR3 nucleotides are TGCAGTGCTGGCAGACAGGGGGAGGATGGCTACACCTTC. This gives the protein CSAGRQGEDGYTF.

V is TRBV29-1 and J is TRBJ1-2; D not certain. The ends were cut back, 4 bases at V and 4 bases at J, with 13 bases in the middle. Germline CDR1 and CDR2: SQVTM and ANQGSEA. The CDR3 runs 13 residues. CDR3 nucleotide sequence: TGCAGCGTTGTCGACCGAGAAATCTATGGCTACACCTTC. Its protein is CSVVDREIYGYTF.

This clonotype was counted only a few times. CDR3 DNA: TGTGCCAGCAGCGTAAAATCGAACAGGGTCGGCACTGAAGCTTTCTTT. Translating it yields CASSVKSNRVGTEAFF. The chain is built from TRBV9 and TRBJ1-1; perhaps TRBD1 as D (6 bases). With 1 base removed from V and 4 bases from J, the gap between germline ends came to 17 bases. The CDR3 contains 16 residues. In germline, CDR1 is SGDLS, CDR2 YYNGEE.

This clonotype was detected many times. The rearrangement uses TRBV11-3 and TRBJ1-1; a possible D gene is TRBD1 (5 bases). Germline CDR1 SGHNT, CDR2 YENEEA. Deletions cut 0 bases from V and 6 bases from J, with 8 bases between. The CDR3 totals 13 residues. This CDR3 is CASSLEGRAEAFF. Written as DNA, the CDR3 is TGTGCCAGCAGCTTAGAAGGCAGGGCTGAAGCTTTCTTT.

This clonotype was counted only a few times. The rearrangement joins TRBV9 to TRBJ2-1; D is perhaps TRBD1 or TRBD2 (5 bases each). Trimming cost V 1 base and J 8 bases, with 13 bases left between them. Germline loops: CDR1 SGDLS, CDR2 YYNGEE. The CDR3 length is 14 residues. The CDR3 DNA is TGTGCCAGCAGCGTATCCGGGGCGAGGGATGAGCAGTTCTTC. This sequence encodes CASSVSGARDEQFF.

Comment on this clonotype: The CDR3 ends on some other residue instead of the conserved phenylalanine or tryptophan, so this is likely a read error. The V and J genes are TRBV28 and TRBJ2-3, with unresolved D. The V gene lost 3 bases and the J gene lost 1 base, with 8 bases spanning the gap. Germline loops: CDR1 MDHEN, CDR2 SYDVKM. CDR3 size: 14 residues. The CDR3 region has the DNA TGTGCCAGCAGTTTCCTAAGCGGCACAGATACGCAGTATTCT. This codes for CASSFLSGTDTQYS.